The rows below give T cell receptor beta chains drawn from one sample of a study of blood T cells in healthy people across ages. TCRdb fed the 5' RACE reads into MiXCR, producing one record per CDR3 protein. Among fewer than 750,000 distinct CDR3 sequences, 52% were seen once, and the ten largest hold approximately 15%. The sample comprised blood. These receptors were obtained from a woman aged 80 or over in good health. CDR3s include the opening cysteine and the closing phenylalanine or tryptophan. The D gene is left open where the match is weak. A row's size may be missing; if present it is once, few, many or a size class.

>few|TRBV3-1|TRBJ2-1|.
CASSQESNKDEQFF
TGTGCCAGCAGCCAAGAGAGTAACAAGGATGAGCAGTTCTTC
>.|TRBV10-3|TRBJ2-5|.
CAIGGGDRDQETQYF
TGTGCCATCGGAGGCGGGGACCGGGACCAAGAGACCCAGTACTTC
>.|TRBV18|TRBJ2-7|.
CASSPGLVSNEQYF
TGTGCCAGCTCACCAGGGCTGGTCTCGAACGAGCAGTACTTC
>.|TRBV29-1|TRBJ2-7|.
CSVGQVVGDEQYF
TGCAGCGTTGGACAGGTTGTAGGCGACGAGCAGTACTTC
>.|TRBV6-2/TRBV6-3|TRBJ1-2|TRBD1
CASSYAATGNYGYTF
TGTGCCAGCAGTTACGCCGCGACAGGGAACTATGGCTACACCTTC
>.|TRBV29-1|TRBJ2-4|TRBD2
CSIRERGSGEQYF
TGCAGCATCCGGGAGCGGGGTTCTGGTGAGCAGTACTTC
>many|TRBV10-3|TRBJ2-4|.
CAISESKPVVAIQYF
TGTGCCATCAGTGAGTCGAAACCCGTGGTGGCCATTCAGTACTTC
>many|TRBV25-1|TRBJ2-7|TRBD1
CASSEFGSGTGSAEQYF
TGTGCCAGCAGTGAATTTGGCTCCGGGACAGGCAGCGCCGAGCAGTACTTC
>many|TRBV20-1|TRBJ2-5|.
CSARTRAETQYF
TGCAGTGCTAGAACGAGGGCCGAGACCCAGTACTTC
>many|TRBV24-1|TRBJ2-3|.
CATSLPSGLGSTDTQYF
TGTGCCACCAGTCTCCCGTCGGGTCTTGGTTCCACAGATACGCAGTATTTT
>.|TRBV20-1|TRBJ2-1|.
CSAGTPTYNEQFF
TGCAGTGCCGGGACCCCTACTTACAATGAGCAGTTCTTC
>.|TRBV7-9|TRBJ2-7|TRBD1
CASSSQGLSYEQYF
TGTGCCAGCAGCTCACAGGGGCTCTCCTACGAGCAGTACTTC
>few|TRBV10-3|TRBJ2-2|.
CAVQGTGELFF
TGTGCCGTACAGGGCACCGGGGAGCTGTTTTTT
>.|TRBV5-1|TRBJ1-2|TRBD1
CASSSTGGPFYGYTF
TGCGCCAGCAGTTCAACAGGGGGGCCGTTCTATGGCTACACCTTC
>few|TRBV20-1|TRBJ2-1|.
CSASPSHHSSYNEQFF
TGCAGTGCTAGTCCCTCACATCATAGCTCCTACAATGAGCAGTTCTTC
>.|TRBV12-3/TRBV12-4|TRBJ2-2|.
CASSSPDGGELFF
TGTGCCAGCAGTTCCCCGGACGGCGGGGAGCTGTTTTTT
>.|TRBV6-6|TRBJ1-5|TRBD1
CASRRQGNQPQHF
TGTGCCAGCAGGCGACAGGGTAATCAGCCCCAGCATTTT
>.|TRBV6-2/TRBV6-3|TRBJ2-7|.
CASSPRDGGSYEQYF
TGTGCCAGCAGTCCAAGGGACGGCGGGTCCTACGAGCAGTACTTC
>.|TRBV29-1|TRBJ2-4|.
CSVEDYRGQYF
TGCAGCGTTGAAGATTACCGGGGGCAGTACTTC
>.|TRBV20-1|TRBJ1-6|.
CSARGLGRSYNSPLHF
TGCAGTGCTAGGGGCTTGGGACGCTCCTATAATTCACCCCTCCACTTT
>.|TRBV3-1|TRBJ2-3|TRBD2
CASSQDPDWGGTDTQYF
TGTGCCAGCAGCCAAGACCCGGATTGGGGGGGTACAGATACGCAGTATTTT
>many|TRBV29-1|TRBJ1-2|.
CSVLGTLANYGYTF
TGCAGCGTCCTTGGGACCCTGGCCAACTATGGCTACACCTTC
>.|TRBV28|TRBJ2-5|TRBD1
CASIPGQAQAEQYF
TGTGCCAGCATCCCGGGACAGGCGCAGGCTGAGCAGTACTTC
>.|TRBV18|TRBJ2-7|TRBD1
CASSPRSIRQGSNEQYF
TGTGCCAGCTCACCACGGAGTATTCGACAGGGGAGCAACGAGCAGTACTTC
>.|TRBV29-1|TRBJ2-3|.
CSVEDRYRVASDTQYF
TGCAGCGTTGAAGATCGATACAGGGTCGCCTCAGATACGCAGTATTTT
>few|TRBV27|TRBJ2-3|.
CASSPRDLSTDTQYF
TGTGCCAGCAGTCCCCGGGACCTGAGCACAGATACGCAGTATTTT
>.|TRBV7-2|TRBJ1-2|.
CASSQGKGLGYTF
TGTGCCAGCAGCCAGGGGAAGGGGTTAGGCTACACCTTC
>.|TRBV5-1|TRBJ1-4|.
CASSGLVRRTTNEKLFF
TGCGCCAGCAGTGGTCTGGTCAGGCGGACAACTAATGAAAAACTGTTTTTT
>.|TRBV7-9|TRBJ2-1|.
CASSFVGGWESKQFF
TGTGCCAGCAGCTTCGTTGGGGGCTGGGAGAGTAAGCAGTTCTTC
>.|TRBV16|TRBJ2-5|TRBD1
CASARLQGEETQYF
TGTGCCAGCGCAAGGCTACAGGGGGAAGAGACCCAGTACTTC
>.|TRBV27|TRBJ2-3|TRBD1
CASSSNRGADTQYF
TGTGCCAGCAGTTCTAACAGGGGTGCAGATACGCAGTATTTT
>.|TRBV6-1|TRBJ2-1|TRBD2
CASSVERGTYNKQFF
TGTGCCAGCAGTGTCGAGCGGGGCACCTACAATAAGCAGTTCTTC
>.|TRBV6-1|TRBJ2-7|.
CASSEDRGGSYEQYF
TGTGCCAGCAGTGAAGACAGGGGAGGGTCCTACGAGCAGTACTTC
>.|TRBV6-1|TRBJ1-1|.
CASSEVTGSNTEAFF
TGTGCCAGCAGTGAAGTTACAGGATCGAACACTGAAGCTTTCTTT
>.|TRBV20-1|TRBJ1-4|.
CSAVAGWQLFF
TGCAGTGCAGTGGCAGGATGGCAACTGTTTTTT
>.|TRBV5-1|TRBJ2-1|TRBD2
CASRSPGLAGYNEQFF
TGCGCCAGCAGATCTCCGGGACTAGCGGGTTACAATGAGCAGTTCTTC
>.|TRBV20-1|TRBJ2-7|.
CSAPPRGHRIWTSSYEQYF
TGCAGTGCTCCTCCCCGCGGGCACCGAATCTGGACGAGCTCCTACGAGCAGTACTTC
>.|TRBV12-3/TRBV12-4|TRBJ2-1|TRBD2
CASRPRTSGGAGEQFF
TGTGCCAGCAGACCGAGGACTAGCGGGGGGGCAGGTGAGCAGTTCTTC
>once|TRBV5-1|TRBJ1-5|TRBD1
CASSFSGGDQPQHF
TGCGCCAGCAGCTTTTCAGGGGGTGACCAGCCCCAGCATTTT
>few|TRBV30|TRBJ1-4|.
CAWSALGEKLFF
TGTGCCTGGAGTGCCCTGGGTGAAAAACTGTTTTTT
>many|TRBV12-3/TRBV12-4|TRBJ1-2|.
CATRMGQEGYTF
TGTGCCACCAGAATGGGGCAGGAGGGCTACACCTTC
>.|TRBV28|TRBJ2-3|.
CASSHSQSNTDTQYF
TGTGCCAGCAGTCACTCCCAGTCAAACACAGATACGCAGTATTTT
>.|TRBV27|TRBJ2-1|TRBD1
CASSYWTGGSIWYNEQFF
TGTGCCAGCAGCTATTGGACAGGGGGAAGCATATGGTACAATGAGCAGTTCTTC
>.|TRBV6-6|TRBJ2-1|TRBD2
CASSYSWSNGRLNEQFF
TGTGCCAGCAGTTACTCTTGGTCCAACGGGAGGCTCAATGAGCAGTTCTTC
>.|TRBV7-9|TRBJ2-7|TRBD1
CASSAFGTGPSDYPYEQYF
TGTGCCAGCAGCGCTTTCGGGACAGGGCCTTCAGATTACCCCTACGAGCAGTACTTC
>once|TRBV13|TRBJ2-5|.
CASSRRLTGETQYF
TGTGCCAGCAGTCGACGCCTAACCGGGGAGACCCAGTACTTC
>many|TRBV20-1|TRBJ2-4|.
CSAPGGGVAKNIQYF
TGCAGTGCTCCAGGCGGCGGCGTAGCCAAAAACATTCAGTACTTC
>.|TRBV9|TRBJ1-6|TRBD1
CASSARRDSNSPLHF
TGTGCCAGCAGCGCCCGCCGGGACAGTAATTCACCCCTCCACTTT
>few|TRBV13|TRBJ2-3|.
CASSPSYADTQYF
TGTGCCAGCAGCCCTTCATACGCAGATACGCAGTATTTT
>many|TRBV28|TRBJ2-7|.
CASSPADRAYEQYF
TGTGCCAGCAGTCCGGCGGACAGAGCCTACGAGCAGTACTTC
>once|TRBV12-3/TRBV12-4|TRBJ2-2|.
CASRRGDRSTGELFF
TGTGCCAGCAGGCGAGGGGATCGCAGCACCGGGGAGCTGTTTTTT
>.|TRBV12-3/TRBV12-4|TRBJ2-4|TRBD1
CASRGQVNIQYF
TGCGCCAGCAGGGGACAGGTGAACATTCAGTACTTC
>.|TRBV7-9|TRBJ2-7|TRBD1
CASTTDRAPSYEQYF
TGTGCCAGCACCACTGACAGGGCCCCATCCTACGAGCAGTACTTC
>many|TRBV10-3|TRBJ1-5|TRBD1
CAISPGTAYQPQHF
TGTGCCATCAGCCCCGGGACAGCTTATCAGCCCCAGCATTTT
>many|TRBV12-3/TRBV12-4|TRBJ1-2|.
CASSARGQSYGYTF
TGTGCCAGCAGCGCCAGAGGGCAGTCGTATGGCTACACCTTC
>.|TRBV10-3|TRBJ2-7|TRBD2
CAISPFSGTSVIYEQYF
TGTGCCATCAGCCCTTTCTCCGGGACTAGCGTTATCTACGAGCAGTACTTC
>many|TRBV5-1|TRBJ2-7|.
CASSPSGTNYEQYF
TGCGCCAGCAGCCCCTCCGGGACAAACTACGAGCAGTACTTC